This record concerns one TCR beta chain sequence. The germline gives CDR1 MNHNY, CDR2 SVGAGI (reference sequence). The CDR3 runs 15 residues. V was clipped by 5 bases and J by 1 base; unmatched bases: 5. The data were taken from a study of cytotoxic CD8 clonotypes in ibrutinib-treated CLL. Study overall: For this cohort, patients were roughly 10 relapsed/refractory and over 14 treatment-naive, while 17 to 18 were IGHV unmutated. Outcomes included some 25 partial and 2 complete responses; after median 68 months, roughly 14 stayed remitted and 12 progressed. Across samples, productive templates numbered 250,000 to 300,000 and productive rearrangements reached about 100,000 on average.

TCRdb keeps only in-frame clones here, not all; method: immunoSEQ multiplex PCR. The table records about 330,000 clones, about 64% of them present only once. From cryopreserved PBMCs came about 2 micrograms of genomic DNA used for TCR beta libraries. The rearrangement uses TRBV6-6 and TRBJ2-3; 8 bases map to TRBD1. The receptor comes from a human donor with chronic lymphocytic leukemia. The sample here was PBMCs, taken after 36 months of ibrutinib treatment. The chain's CDR3 is CASSLPGQGTDTQYF. The CDR3 DNA reads TGTGCCAGCAGTCTCCCGGGACAGGGCACAGATACGCAGTATTTT.